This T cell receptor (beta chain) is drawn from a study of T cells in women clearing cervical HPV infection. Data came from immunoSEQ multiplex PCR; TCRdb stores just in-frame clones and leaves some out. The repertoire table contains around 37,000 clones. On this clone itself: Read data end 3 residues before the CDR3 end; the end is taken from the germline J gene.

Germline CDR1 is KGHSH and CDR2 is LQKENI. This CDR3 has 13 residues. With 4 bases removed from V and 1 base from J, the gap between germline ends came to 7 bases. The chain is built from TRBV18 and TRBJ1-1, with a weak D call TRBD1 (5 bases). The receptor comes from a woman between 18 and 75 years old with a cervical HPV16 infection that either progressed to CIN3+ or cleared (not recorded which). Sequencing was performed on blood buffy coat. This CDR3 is CASSLQGNTEAFF. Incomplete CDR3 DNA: TGTGCCAGCTCACTTCAGGGGAACACTGAA.